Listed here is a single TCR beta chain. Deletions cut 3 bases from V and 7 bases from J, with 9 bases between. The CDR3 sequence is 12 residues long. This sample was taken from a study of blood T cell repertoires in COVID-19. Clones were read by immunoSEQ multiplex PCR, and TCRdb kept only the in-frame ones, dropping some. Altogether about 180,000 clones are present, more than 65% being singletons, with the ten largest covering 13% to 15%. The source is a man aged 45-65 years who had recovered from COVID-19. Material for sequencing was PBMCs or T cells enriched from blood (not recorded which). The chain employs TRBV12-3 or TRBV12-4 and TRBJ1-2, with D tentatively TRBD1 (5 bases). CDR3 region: CASSFPGGGYTF. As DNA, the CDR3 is TGTGCCAGCAGTTTTCCGGGGGGTGGCTACACCTTC.